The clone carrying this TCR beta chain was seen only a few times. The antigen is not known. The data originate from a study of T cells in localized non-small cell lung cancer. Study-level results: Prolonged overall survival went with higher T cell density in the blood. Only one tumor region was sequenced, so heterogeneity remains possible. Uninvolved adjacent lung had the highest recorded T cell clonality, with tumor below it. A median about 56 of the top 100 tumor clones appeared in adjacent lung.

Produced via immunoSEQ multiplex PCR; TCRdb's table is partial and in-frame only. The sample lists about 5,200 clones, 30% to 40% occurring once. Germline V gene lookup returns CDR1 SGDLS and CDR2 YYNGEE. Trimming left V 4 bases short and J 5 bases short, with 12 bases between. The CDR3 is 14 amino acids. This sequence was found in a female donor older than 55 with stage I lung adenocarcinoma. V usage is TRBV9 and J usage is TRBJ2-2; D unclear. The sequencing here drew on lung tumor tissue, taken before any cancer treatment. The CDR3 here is CASSPHVGTGELFF. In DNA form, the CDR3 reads TGTGCCAGCAGCCCCCATGTCGGGACCGGGGAGCTGTTTTTT.